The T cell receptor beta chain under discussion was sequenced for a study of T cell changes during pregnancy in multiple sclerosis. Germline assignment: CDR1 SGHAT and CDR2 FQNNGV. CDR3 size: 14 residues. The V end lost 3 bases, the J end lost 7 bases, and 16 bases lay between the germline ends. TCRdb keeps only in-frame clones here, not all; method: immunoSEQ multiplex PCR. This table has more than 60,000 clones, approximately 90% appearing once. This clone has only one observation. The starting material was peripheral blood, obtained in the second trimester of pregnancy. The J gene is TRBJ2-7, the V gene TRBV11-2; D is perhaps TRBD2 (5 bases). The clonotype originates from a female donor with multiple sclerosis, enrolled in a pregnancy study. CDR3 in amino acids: CASSLGMRVGEQYF. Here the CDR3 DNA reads TGTGCCAGCAGCTTGGGAATGAGGGTCGGGGAGCAGTACTTC.